The 23 T cell receptor beta chains below all came from one sample that was sequenced in a study of T cell repertoires in cytomegalovirus infection. TCRdb independently ran MiXCR on the reads; one entry per CDR3 protein. The profile shows about 680,000 distinct CDR3 sequences, 24% of them singletons. Specimen: CD8+ T cells from PBMCs. These receptors originate from a human donor in good health (CMV status not recorded). Some clones in this sample may be carry-over from other donors' samples.

This clonotype was found many times. The chain has TRBV12-3 or TRBV12-4 and TRBJ1-2; 8 bases are shared with TRBD1. CDR3 length: 15 residues. V shed 4 bases, J shed 5 bases, and the junction held 9 bases outside the gene matches. The CDR3 sequence is CASSSPQGANYGYTF. As DNA, the CDR3 is TGTGCCAGCAGTTCACCTCAGGGGGCGAATTATGGCTACACCTTC.

Only a few counts were recorded for this clonotype. This chain joins TRBV27 and TRBJ2-2; D ambiguous. This CDR3 is built from 14 residues. Germline V gene sequence: CDR1 MNHEY, CDR2 SMNVEV (reference sequence). Trimming stripped 2 bases from V and 4 bases from J, with 8 bases between. The CDR3 is CASSLGQRTGELFF. The CDR3 region has the DNA TGTGCCAGCAGTTTAGGGCAGCGCACCGGGGAGCTGTTTTTT.

As concerns this clonotype: Just one base apart from a much larger clone, this may be a read error. The J gene is TRBJ2-3, the V gene TRBV7-6, with 9 bases aligning to TRBD2. Looked up from germline, CDR1 is SGHVS and CDR2 is FNYEAQ. This CDR3 spans 14 amino acids. Here the CDR3 reads CASILAGGTDAQYF. The CDR3 DNA sequence: TGTGCCAGTATACTAGCGGGCGGCACAGATGCGCAGTATTTT.

The chain couples TRBV12-5 to TRBJ1-1, with TRBD1 matching over 8 bases. The germline gives CDR1 LGHNT, CDR2 FRNRAP. The CDR3 spans 15 residues. Germline trimming cut 3 bases from V and 0 bases from J; bases unmatched to any gene: 3. The CDR3 nucleotides are TGTGCTAGTGGTTTCCTACAGGGGGTGAACACTGAAGCTTTCTTT. This sequence encodes CASGFLQGVNTEAFF. Full variable domain (outside the CDR3, taken from reference TRBV12-5 and TRBJ1-1): DARVTQTPRHKVTEMGQEVTMRCQPILGHNTVFWYRQTMMQGLELLAYFRNRAPLDDSGMPKDRFSAEMPDATLATLKIQPSEPRDSAVYFCASGFLQGVNTEAFFGQGTRLTVV.

This clonotype was detected many times. CDR3 DNA sequence: TGTGCCAGTAGTATAAGTATGAACACTGAAGCTTTCTTT. This encodes CASSISMNTEAFF. This chain uses TRBV19 with TRBJ1-1; D is undetermined. V was shortened by 2 bases and J by 0 bases, with 4 bases between the two germline ends. CDR3 length: 13 amino acids. The V gene's germline CDR1 is LNHDA and CDR2 SQIVND (reference sequence).

V and J are TRBV14 and TRBJ2-6; 10 bases line up with TRBD1. The CDR3 length is 18 residues. V lost 4 bases, J lost 1 base, and 7 bases stayed unmatched. The germline V gene has CDR1 SGHDN and CDR2 FVKESK. CDR3 nucleotides: TGTGCCAGCAGCCCGACAGGGGGCGAGGTATCTGGGGCCAACGTCCTGACTTTC. It specifies CASSPTGGEVSGANVLTF.

The table lists this clonotype with many counts. The chain uses TRBV7-9 and TRBJ1-2, with no clear D. Germline V gives CDR1 SEHNR, CDR2 FQNEAQ (reference sequence). The CDR3 loop spans 12 amino acids. The V end lost 6 bases, the J end lost 4 bases, and 9 bases lay between the germline ends. In DNA, the CDR3 is TGTGCCAGCAGTGAGAGGGTCTATGGCTACACCTTC. It specifies CASSERVYGYTF.

This clonotype showed up just once. One end of the junction is discordant with germline, which a read error may explain. The V and J genes are TRBV12-3 or TRBV12-4 and TRBJ2-2, with no clear D. This CDR3 is built from 12 residues. CDR3 residues: CVSSEDTGELFF. The CDR3 DNA follows: TGTGTCAGCAGCGAAGACACCGGGGAGCTGTTTTTT.

This clonotype was recorded at least ten times. The J gene is TRBJ2-7, the V gene TRBV7-8; D gene ambiguous. This CDR3 has 16 amino acids. CDR1 and CDR2 from the germline V gene are SGHVS and FQNEAQ. The V end was cut by 4 bases, the J end by 0 bases, with 16 bases between. The CDR3 spells CASSSQSERLSYEQYF. CDR3 coding DNA: TGTGCCAGCAGCTCCCAGAGCGAGCGCCTCTCCTACGAGCAGTACTTC.

The J gene is TRBJ2-2, the V gene TRBV9, with D possibly TRBD2 on 5 matching bases. The CDR3 sequence is 15 residues long. Trimming stripped 0 bases from V and 6 bases from J, with 12 bases between. Per the germline V gene, CDR1 is SGDLS and CDR2 is YYNGEE. The CDR3, as DNA: TGTGCCAGCAGCGTAGAGGGCGGGCTAGCCGGGGAGCTGTTTTTT. It yields the protein CASSVEGGLAGELFF.

The genes are TRBV7-3 and TRBJ2-1; the D call may be TRBD1 or TRBD2 (6 bases each). This CDR3 has 15 residues. V was trimmed by 5 bases and J by 12 bases, leaving 23 bases between them. From germline, CDR1 is SGHTA and CDR2 FQGTGA. In nucleotides, the CDR3 is TGTGCCAGCAGCCCCCGGGGGCCCCCCAAGGATGGGCAGTTCTTC. The encoded protein is CASSPRGPPKDGQFF. Full variable domain (rest looked up from reference TRBV7-3 and TRBJ2-1): GAGVSQTPSNKVTEKGKYVELRCDPISGHTALYWYRQSLGQGPEFLIYFQGTGAADDSGLPNDRFFAVRPEGSVSTLKIQRTERGDSAVYLCASSPRGPPKDGQFFGPGTRLTVL.

This chain joins TRBV7-4 and TRBJ1-1; D perhaps matches TRBD1 (6 bases). The germline gives CDR1 SGHVT, CDR2 SQSDAQ. V lost 2 bases and J 7 bases, leaving 14 bases between the germline ends. The CDR3 totals 14 residues. The CDR3 DNA is TGTGCCAGCAGCTTACGGCTTAAGGGGGGTGAAGCTTTCTTT. It yields the protein CASSLRLKGGEAFF.

This clonotype was found many times. The chain recombines TRBV28 with TRBJ2-3, with D possibly being TRBD1 (6 bases). The germline V gene encodes CDR1 MDHEN and CDR2 SYDVKM. V lost 3 bases to trimming and J lost 2 bases, with 9 bases between them. This CDR3 is built from 14 residues. The CDR3: CASSLDSYTDTQYF. Here the CDR3 DNA reads TGTGCCAGCAGTTTGGACAGCTACACAGATACGCAGTATTTT. Full variable domain (remainder filled in from reference TRBV28 and TRBJ2-3): DVKVTQSSRYLVKRTGEKVFLECVQDMDHENMFWYRQDPGLGLRLIYFSYDVKMKEKGDIPEGYSVSREKKERFSLILESASTNQTSMYLCASSLDSYTDTQYFGPGTRLTVL.

The chain combines TRBV15 with TRBJ1-2, with TRBD1 matching over 7 bases. The CDR3 totals 13 residues. Germline CDR1 reads LNHNV; CDR2 reads YYDKDF (reference sequence). Trimming removed 4 bases from V and 8 bases from J; junction bases left unmatched: 7. The CDR3 bases are TGTGCCACCAGCACCGAGGGGGCACCGGGCTACACCTTC. Translation: CATSTEGAPGYTF.

The chain carries TRBV23-1 and TRBJ2-3, with D unclear. TRBV23-1 belongs to the ORF category, with a function that is uncertain. V gave up 0 bases and J gave up 0 bases, with 16 bases separating them. This CDR3 spans 18 amino acids. The CDR3 loop is CASSQSHGSKASTDTQYF. The CDR3 coding sequence is TGCGCCAGCAGTCAATCGCACGGCAGCAAGGCTAGCACAGATACGCAGTATTTT.

This clonotype was seen a few times. The rearrangement links TRBV29-1 to TRBJ2-1; D is unclear. Germline V gene lookup returns CDR1 SQVTM and CDR2 ANQGSEA. V was clipped by 6 bases and J by 4 bases, with 10 bases between them. The CDR3 has 12 residues. CDR3 residues: CSVAPVYNEQFF. The CDR3 DNA reads TGCAGCGTCGCCCCAGTGTACAATGAGCAGTTCTTC.

This clonotype came up many times. The gene calls are TRBV25-1 and TRBJ2-1; 8 bases agree with TRBD2. The CDR3 sequence is 16 residues long. With 5 bases clipped from V and 6 bases from J, the junction kept 12 bases outside the gene matches. Germline CDR1 is MGHDK and CDR2 is SYGVNS. This CDR3 is CASSLPAGLAGNEQFF. The CDR3 nucleotides read TGTGCCAGCAGTCTCCCTGCTGGACTAGCAGGCAATGAGCAGTTCTTC. The full variable domain, its missing parts supplied by reference TRBV25-1 and TRBJ2-1, is EADIYQTPRYLVIGTGKKITLECSQTMGHDKMYWYQQDPGMELHLIHYSYGVNSTEKGDLSSESTVSRIRTEHFPLTLESARPSHTSQYLCASSLPAGLAGNEQFFGPGTRLTVL.

This clonotype was observed many times. The chain uses TRBV7-9 and TRBJ2-2, with D possibly being TRBD2 (6 bases). The CDR3 is 12 residues long. Trimming took 3 bases from V and 7 from J, leaving 6 bases between them. Per the germline V gene, CDR1 is SEHNR and CDR2 is FQNEAQ (reference sequence). Written as DNA, the CDR3 is TGTGCCAGCAGCTTGGGACTCGGGGAGCTGTTTTTT. Its translation is CASSLGLGELFF.

Points on this clonotype: Its ends do not fully match the called genes, so a read error is possible. The V and J genes are TRBV6-2 or TRBV6-3 and TRBJ2-1; D call uncertain. CDR3 length: 12 residues. Germline V gene lookup returns CDR1 MNHEY and CDR2 SVGEGT. CDR3 protein: CVSSHQSYEQFF. The CDR3 DNA follows: TGTGTCAGCAGCCATCAATCATACGAGCAGTTCTTC.

About this clonotype itself: This could be a read error, since a much larger clone is one nucleotide away. V usage is TRBV7-2 and J usage is TRBJ2-3; the D call may be TRBD1 or TRBD2 (5 bases each). In germline, CDR1 is SGHTA, CDR2 FQGNSA. There are 15 residues in the CDR3. CDR3 bases: TGTGCCAGAAGCTTATCCGGGGCCGGTCGAGATACGCAGTATTTT. As protein: CARSLSGAGRDTQYF. Drawing the rest from reference TRBV7-2 and TRBJ2-3, the complete variable domain is GAGVSQSPSNKVTEKGKDVELRCDPISGHTALYWYRQSLGQGLEFLIYFQGNSAPDKSGLPSDRFSAERTGGSVSTLTIQRTQQEDSAVYLCARSLSGAGRDTQYFGPGTRLTVL.

The chain uses TRBV7-9 and TRBJ2-7; no clear D gene. Trimming took 5 bases from V and 4 from J, leaving 15 bases between them. Germline V lookup: CDR1 SEHNR, CDR2 FQNEAQ (reference sequence). The CDR3 loop spans 14 amino acids. The CDR3 DNA sequence: TGTGCCAGCAGCCCTTTCTCGGGTTTTTACGAGCAGTACTTC. Translation: CASSPFSGFYEQYF.

There are many counts of this clonotype. The rearrangement uses TRBV28 and TRBJ2-7, with 11 bases aligning to TRBD1. The V segment lost 6 bases and the J segment 3 bases; nucleotides outside the gene matches: 10. The CDR3 is 16 residues long. Germline V gene sequence: CDR1 MDHEN, CDR2 SYDVKM. In DNA, the CDR3 is TGTGCCAGCAGATATACGAGGACAGGGGGCGACTACGAGCAGTACTTC. Its protein product is CASRYTRTGGDYEQYF.

The rearrangement uses TRBV11-1 and TRBJ2-1, with a tentative D call TRBD1 (5 bases). V lost 4 bases, J lost 7 bases, and 11 bases lay in between. Germline lookup yields CDR1 SGHAT and CDR2 FQDESV (reference sequence). This CDR3 comprises 13 residues. The CDR3 protein is CASSSDIRNEQFF. CDR3 DNA: TGTGCCAGCAGCTCGGACATAAGGAATGAGCAGTTCTTC.